This TCR beta chain was sequenced in a study of PD-L1 blockade in urothelial cancer. Study as a whole: Patients took up atezolizumab at some point between 2012 and 2014 at 1,200 mg intravenously every 3 weeks. Blood drawn 3 weeks (second dose) and 6 weeks after treatment start was analyzed. Bladder-origin urothelial cancer in males covered about 90% of the roughly 30 patients.

About this clone: Its antigen is as yet unknown.

Generated by immunoSEQ multiplex PCR, the TCRdb table keeps only in-frame clones and is missing some. The table shows 35,000 to 50,000 clones, with more than 75% occurring only once. Points from the study as a whole: Tumor-associated clones in the blood of durable-benefit patients grew more at 3 weeks.

CDR3 size: 11 residues. The sequence was collected from a woman aged 55-70 years with urothelial cancer. The chain employs TRBV21-1 and TRBJ2-7; TRBD2 is taken as the D call from the table, unchecked against the DNA. TRBV21-1 is tagged as a pseudogene. The source material was PBMCs, sampled around atezolizumab (anti-PD-L1) treatment. The CDR3 reads CASSPLREQYF. The CDR3 region has the DNA TGTGCCAGCAGCCCCCTGCGGGAGCAGTACTTC.